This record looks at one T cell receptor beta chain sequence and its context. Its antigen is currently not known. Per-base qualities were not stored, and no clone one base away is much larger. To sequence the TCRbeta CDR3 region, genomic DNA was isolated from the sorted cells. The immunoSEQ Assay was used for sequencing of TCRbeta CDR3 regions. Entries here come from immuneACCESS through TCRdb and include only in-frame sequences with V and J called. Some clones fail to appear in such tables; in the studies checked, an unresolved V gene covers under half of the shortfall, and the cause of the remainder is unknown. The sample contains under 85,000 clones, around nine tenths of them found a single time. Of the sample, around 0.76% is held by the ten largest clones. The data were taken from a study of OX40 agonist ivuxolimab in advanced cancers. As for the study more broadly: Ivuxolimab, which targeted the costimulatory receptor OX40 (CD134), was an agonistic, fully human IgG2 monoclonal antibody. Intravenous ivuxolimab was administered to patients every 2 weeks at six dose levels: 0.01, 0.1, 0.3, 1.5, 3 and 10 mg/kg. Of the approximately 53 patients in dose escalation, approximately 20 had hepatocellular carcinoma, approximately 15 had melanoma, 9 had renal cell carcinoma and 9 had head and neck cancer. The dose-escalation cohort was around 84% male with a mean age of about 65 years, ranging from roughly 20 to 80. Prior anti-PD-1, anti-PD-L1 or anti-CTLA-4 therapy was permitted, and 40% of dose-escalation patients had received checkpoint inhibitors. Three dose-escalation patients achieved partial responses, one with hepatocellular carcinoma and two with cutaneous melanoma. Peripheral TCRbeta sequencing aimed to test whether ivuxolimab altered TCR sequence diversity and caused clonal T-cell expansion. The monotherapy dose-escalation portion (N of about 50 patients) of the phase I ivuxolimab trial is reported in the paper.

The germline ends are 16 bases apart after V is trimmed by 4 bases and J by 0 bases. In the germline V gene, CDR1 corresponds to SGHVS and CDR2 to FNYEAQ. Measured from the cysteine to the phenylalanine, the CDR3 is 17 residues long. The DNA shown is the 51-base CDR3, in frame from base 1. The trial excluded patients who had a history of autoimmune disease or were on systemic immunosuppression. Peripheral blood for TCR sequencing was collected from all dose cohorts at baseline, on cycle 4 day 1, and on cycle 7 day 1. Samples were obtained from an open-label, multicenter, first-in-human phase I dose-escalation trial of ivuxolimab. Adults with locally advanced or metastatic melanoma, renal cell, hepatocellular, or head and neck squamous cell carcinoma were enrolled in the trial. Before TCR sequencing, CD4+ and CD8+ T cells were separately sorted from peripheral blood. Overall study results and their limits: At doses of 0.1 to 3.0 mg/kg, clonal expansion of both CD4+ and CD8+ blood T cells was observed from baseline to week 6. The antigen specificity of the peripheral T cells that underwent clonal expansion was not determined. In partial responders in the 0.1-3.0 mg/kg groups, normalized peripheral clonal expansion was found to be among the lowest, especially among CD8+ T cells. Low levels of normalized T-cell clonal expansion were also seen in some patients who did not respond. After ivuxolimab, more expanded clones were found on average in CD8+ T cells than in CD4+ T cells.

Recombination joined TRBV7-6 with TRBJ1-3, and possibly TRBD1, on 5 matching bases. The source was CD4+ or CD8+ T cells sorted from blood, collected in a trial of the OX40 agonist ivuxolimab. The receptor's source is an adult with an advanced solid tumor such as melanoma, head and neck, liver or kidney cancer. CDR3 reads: CASSSVGGGSSGNTIYF. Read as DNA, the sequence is TGTGCCAGCAGCTCAGTTGGGGGGGGTTCCTCTGGAAACACCATATATTTT. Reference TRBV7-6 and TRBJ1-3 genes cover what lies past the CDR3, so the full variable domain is GAGVSQSPRYKVTKRGQDVALRCDPISGHVSLYWYRQALGQGPEFLTYFNYEAQQDKSGLPNDRFSAERPEGSISTLTIQRTEQRDSAMYRCASSSVGGGSSGNTIYFGEGSWLTVV.